Listed here are 25 T cell receptor beta chains from one sample, sequenced in a study of T cell repertoires in cytomegalovirus infection. For these receptors, no antigen is known. TCRdb ran MiXCR on the reads and lists one entry per CDR3 protein. The data show 700,000 to 850,000 distinct CDR3 sequences, about 30% seen once. The starting material was cultured CD8+ T cells from PBMCs, obtained from culture after CMV antigen stimulation. The receptors here all came from a human donor in good health (CMV status not recorded). Some clones in this sample may be carry-over from other donors' samples.

In its sample, this clonotype was seen once. This chain uses TRBV9 with TRBJ1-4; D is ambiguous. V lost 3 bases and J lost 2, with 5 bases in between. From germline, CDR1 is SGDLS and CDR2 YYNGEE. The CDR3 is 13 residues long. The CDR3 DNA reads as TGTGCCAGCAGCGGCCGGACTAATGAAAAACTGTTTTTT. Translating it yields CASSGRTNEKLFF.

The V call is TRBV7-6, the J call TRBJ2-5; D possibly corresponds to TRBD2 (6 bases). The length of the CDR3 is 15 residues. Germline V CDR1 and CDR2: SGHVS, FNYEAQ. The ends were cut back, 4 bases at V and 3 bases at J, with 15 bases in the middle. Written as DNA, the CDR3 is TGTGCCAGCAGCTCCCGATGGGACTTTAAAGAGACCCAGTACTTC. Translated, it gives CASSSRWDFKETQYF. The whole variable domain, filled in from reference TRBV7-6 and TRBJ2-5, reads GAGVSQSPRYKVTKRGQDVALRCDPISGHVSLYWYRQALGQGPEFLTYFNYEAQQDKSGLPNDRFSAERPEGSISTLTIQRTEQRDSAMYRCASSSRWDFKETQYFGPGTRLLVL.

This clonotype has more than one count but fewer than ten. The genes are TRBV9 and TRBJ1-1, with D maybe TRBD1 (5 bases). V was shortened by 0 bases and J by 1 base, with 13 bases between the two germline ends. This CDR3 spans 16 amino acids. The germline CDR1 and CDR2 sequences are SGDLS and YYNGEE. CDR3: CASSVAGKGANTEAFF. In nucleotides, the CDR3 is TGTGCCAGCAGCGTAGCTGGAAAAGGGGCGAACACTGAAGCTTTCTTT.

This clonotype has more than one count but fewer than ten. J is TRBJ1-5 and V is TRBV19; D remains ambiguous. The CDR3 runs to 15 residues. CDR1 is LNHDA and CDR2 is SQIVND in the germline V gene (reference sequence). Trimming removed 3 bases at V and 0 bases at J, with 9 bases between. In DNA, the CDR3 is TGTGCCAGTAGTATCGTCCAGGCTAGCAATCAGCCCCAGCATTTT. Translation gives CASSIVQASNQPQHF.

The chain uses TRBV14 and TRBJ1-1; D unclear. CDR1 is SGHDN and CDR2 is FVKESK in the germline V gene. This CDR3 spans 12 amino acids. Trimming removed 1 base at V and 6 bases at J, with 6 bases between. CDR3 coding DNA: TGTGCCAGCAGCCAAGTCTTTCCTGAAGCTTTCTTT. This gives the protein CASSQVFPEAFF.

The J gene is TRBJ2-1, the V gene TRBV2; tentative D call: TRBD1 (5 bases). The CDR3 sequence is 12 residues long. Germline V lookup: CDR1 SNHLY, CDR2 FYNNEI. With 6 bases removed from V and 6 bases from J, the gap between germline ends came to 9 bases. The CDR3 DNA sequence: TGTGCCAGCAGAAACAGGATCAATGAGCAGTTCTTC. It yields the protein CASRNRINEQFF.

This clonotype was counted between two and nine times. The chain couples TRBV12-3 or TRBV12-4 to TRBJ2-7, with 7 nucleotides matching TRBD1. The CDR3 covers 14 residues. Trimming removed 5 bases from V and 6 bases from J; junction bases left unmatched: 10. CDR3: CASSLRQGDGEQYF. The CDR3 coding sequence is TGTGCCAGCAGTCTACGACAGGGAGATGGCGAGCAGTACTTC.

The chain recombines TRBV19 with TRBJ1-5; TRBD1 might be the D (5 bases). Germline lookup yields CDR1 LNHDA and CDR2 SQIVND (reference sequence). This CDR3 is 14 amino acids long. The germline V and J ends were trimmed by 7 bases and 6 bases, with 16 bases remaining between them. CDR3 coding DNA: TGTGCCAGTATCCCGAGGGGTTCTGGTCAGCCCCAGCATTTT. It yields the protein CASIPRGSGQPQHF.

DNA of the CDR3: TGCAGTGCTACAGGGTACACTGAAGCTTTCTTT. Translating it yields CSATGYTEAFF. The chain carries TRBV20-1 and TRBJ1-1; tentative D call: TRBD1 (5 bases). The ends were cut back, 4 bases at V and 3 bases at J, with 6 bases in the middle. The CDR3 has 11 amino acids. Germline V CDR1 and CDR2: DFQATT, SNEGSKA (reference sequence).

This clonotype occurred a few times. This sequence joins TRBV6-6 and TRBJ2-3; either TRBD1 or TRBD2 may fit D (6 bases each). In germline, CDR1 is MNHNY, CDR2 SVGAGI (reference sequence). V was cut by 0 bases and J by 1 base, with 8 bases left in between. The CDR3 contains 15 residues. The CDR3 sequence: CASSYSRGGTDTQYF. CDR3 nucleotides: TGTGCCAGCAGTTACTCGAGGGGGGGCACAGATACGCAGTATTTT.

This clonotype came up once. The V call is TRBV11-2, the J call TRBJ1-1; D is unresolved. This CDR3 region has 15 residues. Germline-derived CDR1 and CDR2 are SGHAT and FQNNGV. V gave up 5 bases and J gave up 1 base, with 14 bases separating them. CDR3 sequence reads: CASSPRVGENTEAFF. CDR3 sequence (DNA): TGTGCCAGCAGCCCAAGGGTGGGAGAGAACACTGAAGCTTTCTTT. The full variable domain, with the rest looked up from reference TRBV11-2 and TRBJ1-1, is EAGVAQSPRYKIIEKRQSVAFWCNPISGHATLYWYQQILGQGPKLLIQFQNNGVVDDSQLPKDRFSAERLKGVDSTLKIQPAKLEDSAVYLCASSPRVGENTEAFFGQGTRLTVV.

This clonotype has only a few counts. V is TRBV12-3 or TRBV12-4 and J is TRBJ2-2; 9 bases are a match to TRBD1. V dropped 6 bases and J dropped 4; count of bases not matched to a gene: 9. There are 16 residues in the CDR3. This chain's CDR3 is CASSPGQGRRTGELFF. The CDR3 DNA reads TGTGCCAGCAGCCCCGGACAGGGGAGACGCACCGGGGAGCTGTTTTTT.

At least ten counts were recorded for this clonotype. This chain uses TRBV5-1 with TRBJ1-5, with D possibly being TRBD1 (5 bases). This CDR3 contains 18 residues. Germline CDR1 and CDR2: SGHRS and YFSETQ. The V gene lost 0 bases and the J gene lost 5 bases, with 21 bases spanning the gap. CDR3 DNA: TGCGCCAGCAGCTTGGCGCCAGGGAACGTCTATCCCCATCAGCCCCAGCATTTT. It codes for CASSLAPGNVYPHQPQHF. The variable domain in full, with the rest retrieved from reference TRBV5-1 and TRBJ1-5, is KAGVTQTPRYLIKTRGQQVTLSCSPISGHRSVSWYQQTPGQGLQFLFEYFSETQRNKGNFPGRFSGRQFSNSRSEMNVSTLELGDSALYLCASSLAPGNVYPHQPQHFGDGTRLSIL.

This clonotype has ten or more counts. The rearrangement joins TRBV20-1 to TRBJ1-4; D is perhaps TRBD1 (6 bases). V was clipped by 6 bases and J by 8 bases, with 19 bases between them. The CDR3 consists of 14 residues. Germline-derived CDR1 and CDR2 are DFQATT and SNEGSKA (reference sequence). The CDR3 sequence is CSAKPGGRREKLFF. CDR3 bases: TGCAGTGCCAAACCCGGGGGGCGAAGGGAAAAACTGTTTTTT.

This clonotype was seen only a few times. The chain carries TRBV27 and TRBJ1-1; D remains ambiguous. The CDR3 has 15 residues. CDR1 and CDR2 from the germline V gene are MNHEY and SMNVEV (reference sequence). V was cut by 2 bases and J by 1 base, with 11 bases left in between. The CDR3 spells CASSLSGSKNTEAFF. CDR3 nucleotides: TGTGCCAGCAGTTTAAGCGGGTCGAAGAACACTGAAGCTTTCTTT.

As to this clonotype: This may be a read error: a much more frequent sequence differs by one nucleotide. This chain joins TRBV7-8 and TRBJ1-5, with 11 bases fitting TRBD1. Germline V lookup: CDR1 SGHVS, CDR2 FQNEAQ. The CDR3 runs to 17 residues. Written as DNA, the CDR3 is TGTGCCAGCAGCGAGCCAAACGGACAGGGGGCGAATCGGCCCCAGCATTTT. This sequence encodes CASSEPNGQGANRPQHF.

This clonotype occurred many times. This chain connects TRBV6-5 to TRBJ1-5; no reliable D call. V lost 2 bases and J lost 0, with 5 bases in between. The germline gives CDR1 MNHEY, CDR2 SVGAGI. The CDR3 covers 14 residues. CDR3 sequence: CASSYRYSNQPQHF. CDR3 nucleotides: TGTGCCAGCAGTTACAGATATAGCAATCAGCCCCAGCATTTT.

This clonotype has a handful of counts. The J gene is TRBJ1-1, the V gene TRBV7-6, with D uncertain. Trimming removed 5 bases at V and 6 bases at J, with 7 bases between. CDR3 length: 11 amino acids. In germline, CDR1 is SGHVS, CDR2 FNYEAQ. CDR3: CASSEGSEAFF. As DNA, the CDR3 is TGTGCCAGCAGCGAAGGATCTGAAGCTTTCTTT.

This clonotype came up a few times. CDR3 sequence (DNA): TGTGCCAGCAGCTCCGATGGACAGGGGAGCAATCAGCCCCAGCATTTT. Amino acids: CASSSDGQGSNQPQHF. J is TRBJ1-5 and V is TRBV7-9; 9 bases line up with TRBD1. CDR1 is SEHNR and CDR2 is FQNEAQ in the germline V gene (reference sequence). The CDR3 is made up of 16 amino acids. Trimming removed 4 bases from V and 1 base from J; junction bases left unmatched: 5.

The genes are TRBV7-2 and TRBJ2-1, with a possible D match to TRBD1 (5 bases). Trimming left V 5 bases short and J 0 bases short, with 20 bases between. This CDR3 has 18 amino acids. The germline CDR1 and CDR2 sequences are SGHTA and FQGNSA. The CDR3 region has the DNA TGTGCCAGCAGCCTAACTCTTGACAGCCGGAGCTCCTACAATGAGCAGTTCTTC. This translates into CASSLTLDSRSSYNEQFF.

This clonotype was seen ten or more times. The chain employs TRBV6-2 or TRBV6-3 and TRBJ2-1; D is tentatively TRBD1 or TRBD2 (5 bases each). V shed 2 bases and J shed 5 bases, with 19 bases lying between them. CDR3 size: 17 residues. CDR1 MNHEY and CDR2 SVGEGT come from the germline V gene. This CDR3 reads CASSYTTWDLPNNEQFF. The CDR3 DNA is TGTGCCAGCAGTTACACTACCTGGGACCTACCGAACAATGAGCAGTTCTTC.

This clonotype appeared a few times. The rearrangement uses TRBV15 and TRBJ2-3; D is ambiguous. The CDR3 contains 21 residues. Looked up from germline, CDR1 is LNHNV and CDR2 is YYDKDF (reference sequence). V was clipped by 5 bases and J by 2 bases, with 32 bases between them. The CDR3 bases are TGTGCCACCAGCTTTGACACGCGGCCGCCCAACGCACCCGATCACACAGATACGCAGTATTTT. Protein: CATSFDTRPPNAPDHTDTQYF.

This clonotype appeared many times. V gene TRBV7-2 combines with J gene TRBJ2-5; no firm D call. This CDR3 is built from 18 residues. The germline V and J ends were trimmed by 1 base and 3 bases, with 21 bases remaining between them. Germline assignment: CDR1 SGHTA and CDR2 FQGNSA. The CDR3 DNA is TGTGCCAGCAGCTTAGTAGTTCCGGCCGCTTTTGGAAAAGAGACCCAGTACTTC. This encodes CASSLVVPAAFGKETQYF.

This clonotype showed up just once. The rearrangement joins TRBV7-2 to TRBJ2-7, with D perhaps matching TRBD1 (6 bases). Germline V gene data show CDR1 as SGHTA and CDR2 as FQGNSA. Trimming left V 5 bases short and J 5 bases short, with 13 bases between. This CDR3 region has 13 residues. In DNA, the CDR3 is TGTGCCAGCAGCCGCCAGGGGTACCACGAGCAGTACGTC. Translation gives CASSRQGYHEQYV.

The rearrangement uses TRBV19 and TRBJ1-1, with a possible D match to TRBD1 (6 bases). The CDR3 is 14 residues long. The V and J ends lost 4 bases and 3 bases respectively, with 12 bases between them. Germline V CDR1 and CDR2: LNHDA, SQIVND (reference sequence). The CDR3 coding sequence is TGTGCCAGTAGTACCTACAGGGCTGACACTGAAGCTTTCTTT. Its protein is CASSTYRADTEAFF.